This is a list of T cell receptor beta chains from one sample in a study of cytomegalovirus exposure and HLA in healthy donors. Libraries were prepared by immunoSEQ multiplex PCR; TCRdb keeps only in-frame clonotypes and omits some of them. This table holds 150,000 to 200,000 clones, around 86% found once. The specimen was PBMCs. The receptors were gathered from a man aged 35-49 years in good health and CMV-seropositive. CDR3s leave out the opening cysteine and the closing phenylalanine or tryptophan.

J | V | CDR3
TRBJ2-7 | TRBV7-3 | ASSLDRGYEQY
TRBJ2-5 | TRBV5-1 | ASSLGRAATGAQY
TRBJ1-1 | TRBV19 | ASSIRGTNTEAF
TRBJ2-5 | TRBV6-1 | ASSALQGVQETQY
. | TRBV7-6 | ASSFRTGGGEQY
TRBJ1-2 | TRBV11-2 | ASSSPYLGSCT
TRBJ1-6 | TRBV10-3 | AISESAKGIDSPLH
TRBJ1-6 | TRBV4-1 | ASSQGAGRNSPLH
TRBJ1-2 | TRBV28 | ASSLGGYGYT
TRBJ2-7 | TRBV19 | ASSLGTGRPYEQY
TRBJ2-4 | TRBV18 | ASSPKENIQY
TRBJ2-3 | TRBV7-2 | ASSSLPPSGDTQY
TRBJ1-6 | TRBV13 | ASSITGFSPLH
TRBJ1-2 | TRBV11-2 | ASSLDFSPGYT
TRBJ2-5 | TRBV5-1 | ASSLYTGKETQY
TRBJ2-7 | TRBV5-1 | ASSHRAYEQY
TRBJ2-7 | TRBV5-6 | ASSFATISRIHEQY
. | TRBV11-3 | ASRAAPPSSYEQY
TRBJ2-5 | TRBV6-5 | ATIGGRETQY
TRBJ2-7 | TRBV6-1 | ASRRTALEAYEQY
TRBJ2-3 | TRBV6-6 | ASSPELAQLTDTQY
TRBJ1-1 | TRBV18 | ASSPPITQGFRNTEAF
TRBJ2-2 | TRBV5-1 | ASSLDTGTGLRTGELF
TRBJ2-5 | TRBV5-1 | ASSLQLLQETQY
TRBJ1-2 | TRBV5-3 | ARSGGTGGAASYGYT
TRBJ2-1 | TRBV9 | ASSVARGTYNEQF
TRBJ1-2 | TRBV6-5 | ASSWGQGAYGYT
TRBJ2-3 | TRBV4-3 | ASSLGLAGSIDTQY
TRBJ2-1 | TRBV7-3 | ASSLSGGIYNEQF
TRBJ2-7 | TRBV29-1 | SVILGLAVSYEQY
TRBJ2-5 | TRBV5-4 | ASSLGDRREQETQY
TRBJ2-2 | TRBV7-3 | ASSPTGYGGELF
TRBJ2-7 | TRBV19 | ASSTSGTGFYEQY
TRBJ2-1 | TRBV30 | ACAGGPLSYNEQF
TRBJ2-3 | TRBV9 | ASSVVGGEVDTQY
TRBJ2-1 | TRBV5-3 | ARSLDRRYNEQF
TRBJ2-5 | TRBV18 | ASSSQETQY